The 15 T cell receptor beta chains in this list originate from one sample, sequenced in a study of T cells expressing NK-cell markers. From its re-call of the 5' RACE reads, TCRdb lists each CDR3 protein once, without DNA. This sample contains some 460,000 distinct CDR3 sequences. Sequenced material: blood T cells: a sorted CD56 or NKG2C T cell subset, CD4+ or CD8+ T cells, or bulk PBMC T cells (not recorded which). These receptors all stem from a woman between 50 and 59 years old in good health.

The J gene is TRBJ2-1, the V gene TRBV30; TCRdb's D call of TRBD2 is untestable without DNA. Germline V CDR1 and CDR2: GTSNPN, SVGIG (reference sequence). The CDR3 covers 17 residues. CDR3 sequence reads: CAWSVRGSGRNEGEQFF.

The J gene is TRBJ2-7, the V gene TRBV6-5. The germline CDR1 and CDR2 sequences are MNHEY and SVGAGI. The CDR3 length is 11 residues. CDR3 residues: CATHTGDEQYF.

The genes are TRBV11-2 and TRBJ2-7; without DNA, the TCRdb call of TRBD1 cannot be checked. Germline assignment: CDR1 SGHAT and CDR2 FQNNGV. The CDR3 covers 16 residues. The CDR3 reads CASTQLARRVSYEQYF.

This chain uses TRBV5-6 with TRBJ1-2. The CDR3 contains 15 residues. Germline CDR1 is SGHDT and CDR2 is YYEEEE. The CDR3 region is CASSLSSGPRYGYTF.

CDR3 loop: CASSLRRLATEQFF. This chain links TRBV7-8 with TRBJ2-1; without DNA, the TCRdb call of TRBD2 cannot be checked. Germline V lookup: CDR1 SGHVS, CDR2 FQNEAQ. The CDR3 has 14 amino acids.

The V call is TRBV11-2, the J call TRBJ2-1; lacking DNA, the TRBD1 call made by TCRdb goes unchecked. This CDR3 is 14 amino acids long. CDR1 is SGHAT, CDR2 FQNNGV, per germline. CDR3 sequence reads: CASSLATGPNEQFF.

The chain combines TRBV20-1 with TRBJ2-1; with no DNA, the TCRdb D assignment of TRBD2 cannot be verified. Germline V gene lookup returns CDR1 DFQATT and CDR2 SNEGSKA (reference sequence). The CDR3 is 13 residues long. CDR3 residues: CSPWTSGNNEQFF.

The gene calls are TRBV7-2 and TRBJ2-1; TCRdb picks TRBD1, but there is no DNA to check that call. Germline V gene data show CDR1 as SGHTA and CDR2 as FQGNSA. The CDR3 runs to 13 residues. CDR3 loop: CASSLAGADEQFF.

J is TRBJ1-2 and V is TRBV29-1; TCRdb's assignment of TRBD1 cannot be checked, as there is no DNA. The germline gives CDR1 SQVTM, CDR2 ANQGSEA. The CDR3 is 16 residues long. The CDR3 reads CSVFGGQGAIAYGYTF.

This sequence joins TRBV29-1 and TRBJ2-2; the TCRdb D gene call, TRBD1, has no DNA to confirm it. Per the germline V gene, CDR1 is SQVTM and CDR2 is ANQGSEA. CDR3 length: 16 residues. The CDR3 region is CSVGGQGALRAGELFF.

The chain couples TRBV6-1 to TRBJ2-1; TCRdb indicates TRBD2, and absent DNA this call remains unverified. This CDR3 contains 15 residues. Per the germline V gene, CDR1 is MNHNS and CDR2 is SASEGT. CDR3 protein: CASRPLAGDLNEQFF.

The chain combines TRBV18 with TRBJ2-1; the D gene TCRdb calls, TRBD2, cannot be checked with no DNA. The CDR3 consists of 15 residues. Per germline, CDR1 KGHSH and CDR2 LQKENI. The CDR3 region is CASSPGGTVVDEQFF. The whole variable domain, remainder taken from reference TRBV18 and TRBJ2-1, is NAGVMQNPRHLVRRRGQEARLRCSPMKGHSHVYWYRQLPEEGLKFMVYLQKENIIDESGMPKERFSAEFPKEGPSILRIQQVVRGDSAAYFCASSPGGTVVDEQFFGPGTRLTVL.

The CDR3 sequence is CASSLGGTRGDTQYF. This sequence joins TRBV5-5 and TRBJ2-3; the D call from TCRdb, TRBD1, cannot be confirmed without DNA. There are 15 residues in the CDR3. Per the germline V gene, CDR1 is SGHKS and CDR2 is YYEKEE (reference sequence).

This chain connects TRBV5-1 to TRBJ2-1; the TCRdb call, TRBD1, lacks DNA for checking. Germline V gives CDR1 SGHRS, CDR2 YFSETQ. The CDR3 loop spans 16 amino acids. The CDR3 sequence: CASSSIGGSSYNEQFF.

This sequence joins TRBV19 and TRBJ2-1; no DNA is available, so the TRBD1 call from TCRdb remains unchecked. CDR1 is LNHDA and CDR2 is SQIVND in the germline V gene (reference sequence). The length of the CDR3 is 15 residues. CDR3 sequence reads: CASRPTGRSYNEQFF.